This is a list of T cell receptor beta chains from one sample in a study of blood T cells in healthy people across ages. TCRdb used MiXCR to reprocess the 5' RACE reads, holding one entry per CDR3 protein. The sample includes roughly 730,000 distinct CDR3 sequences, roughly three fifths of them seen just once. The specimen was blood. The source of these receptors is a man in his forties in good health. Both conserved end residues are part of each CDR3.

CDR3: CATSGAGTGKETQYF
length: 15
J: TRBJ2-5
V: TRBV24-1

CDR3: CSAETGGVYHGYTF
length: 14
J: TRBJ1-2
V: TRBV20-1

CDR3: CASSLTERTGAFF
length: 13
J: TRBJ1-1
V: TRBV7-3

CDR3: CARSVEQGGGGAFF
length: 14
J: TRBJ1-1
V: TRBV9

CDR3: CSVIMNWAQYF
length: 11
J: TRBJ2-3
V: TRBV29-1

CDR3: CASSGAAFVHYGYTF
length: 15
J: TRBJ1-2
V: TRBV27

CDR3: CASSQDLRDRAQYF
length: 14
J: TRBJ2-4
V: TRBV4-3

CDR3: CATSRGQGNVGGYTF
length: 15
J: TRBJ1-2
V: TRBV15

CDR3: CASSYRISADTQYF
length: 14
J: TRBJ2-3
V: TRBV12-3/TRBV12-4

CDR3: CAGSPPGVGANVLTF
length: 15
J: TRBJ2-6
V: TRBV13

CDR3: CASRTLQETQYF
length: 12
J: TRBJ2-5
V: TRBV25-1

CDR3: CATRGRTGSNVLTF
length: 14
J: TRBJ2-6
V: TRBV15

CDR3: CASSAPLAGGVDTQYF
length: 16
J: TRBJ2-3
V: TRBV2

CDR3: CSADRGQLQETQYF
length: 14
J: TRBJ2-5
V: TRBV29-1

CDR3: CSVAVGTGKKETQYF
length: 15
J: TRBJ2-5
V: TRBV29-1

CDR3: CASSVGLQGEQFF
length: 13
J: TRBJ2-1
V: TRBV11-1

CDR3: CASRKPQGGNQPQHF
length: 15
J: TRBJ1-5
V: TRBV28

CDR3: CASSYLAGNYGYTF
length: 14
J: TRBJ1-2
V: TRBV6-5

CDR3: CASSNWMREQYF
length: 12
J: TRBJ2-7
V: TRBV27

CDR3: CASSRLGQGDNSPLHF
length: 16
J: TRBJ1-6
V: TRBV2